What follows is one TCR beta chain and its context. This clonotype was found a few times. The specificity of this receptor is unknown. The input lacks base qualities; no much larger clone sits a single base away. This specimen comes from a study of blood T cells in healthy people across ages (dated by TCRdb to between 2014 and 2016). In the study overall: In model experiments, template switching captured about one uniquely barcoded TCR beta cDNA molecule for every two T cells. The study measured age-related changes in TCR beta repertoire diversity using deep sequencing normalized with unique cDNA molecular identifiers. The donors were divided into four age groups: young (average around 15 years), middle-aged (approximately 41), aged (around 59) and long-lived (approximately 74). To avoid experimental bias, donors of different ages were distributed randomly across sequencing lanes. For two donors (one aged 18 to 30 and one aged 80 or older), the study analyzed two additional independent replicas of 1 million unique cDNA reads from the same blood draw. The research as a whole found: Estimates of total diversity based on one million sequenced T cells were regarded as lower bounds and as underestimates. Compared with the aged group, the long-lived group had more naive CD4+ T cells, fewer expanded clones and increased TCR diversity, suggesting age selection. Because donor CMV infection status was unknown, age-related changes in expanded clonotypes were potentially confounded. There was a strong correlation between observed TCR beta diversity and the percentage of naive T cells measured by flow cytometry. Bulk unsorted PBMC profiling prevented conclusive comparison of naive and antigen-experienced compartments. As age increased, observed TCR beta diversity per million T cells dropped in a roughly linear way, and a significant reduction was already evident by age roughly 36.

Taken from the germline V gene (reference sequence), the CDR1 and CDR2 loops are MNHNY and SVGAGI. Deletion took 7 bases off V and 4 bases off J, with a span of 16 bases between the germline ends. The CDR3 numbers 14 residues from cysteine through phenylalanine. Kept here is only the CDR3 DNA, which spans 42 bases and is read in frame from base 1. The method was 5' RACE. Sequencing used an Illumina HiSeq 2500. A second PCR of about 6 to 12 cycles was run with a J-beta primer mix and a sample-barcoded 5' primer. A unique molecular identifier was introduced onto each TCR beta cDNA molecule by a template-switch 5' adaptor carrying 12 random nucleotides. At least 2.5 million CDR3-containing paired-end reads were obtained from each sample. First-strand cDNA synthesis was performed from all RNA using the Mint cDNA synthesis kit, with priming by a TRBC-specific oligonucleotide. All cDNA was treated with uracil-DNA glycosylase and then went through a first 18-cycle PCR with the universal primers M1SS and BC2_uni_R. As for the original processing: For normalization, 1 million high-quality reads, each with a distinct molecular identifier, were randomly selected from each sample. Reads sharing molecular identifiers were discarded rather than binned into consensus sequences. MiTCR, set to a Q25 quality threshold and the strictest error-elimination algorithm, was used for CDR3 identification, clonotype clustering and error correction. Lower-bound total TCR beta diversity was estimated with a nonparametric unseen species model using Euler transformation. The public reads were run again by TCRdb, first through fastp at Q25 and then through MiXCR, and only productive beta chains were kept. Each entry merges the rows of one CDR3 protein and shows their most common DNA and genes. TCRdb, not the authors, supplied the V and J calls. This sample lists around 1,500,000 distinct CDR3 sequences; approximately 28% were detected once. The ten largest account for 6.5% to 8.5% of the sample.

The donors were 40 or so Caucasian individuals from Russia, aged about 6 to 100 years, who were systemically healthy. Ten milliliters of peripheral blood were drawn from each donor into EDTA-treated Vacutainer tubes. Ficoll-Paque density-gradient centrifugation was used to isolate PBMCs, with at least 6.5 million per sample. Trizol reagent was used to extract total RNA from PBMCs, with at least 6 micrograms per sample. For every donor, flow cytometry on a PBMC aliquot measured the percentage of naive CD45RAhigh/CD27high T cells. Recombination connected TRBV6-6 to TRBJ1-1; the D gene cannot be resolved reliably. Sequences were obtained from blood. The sequence derives from a woman in her thirties in good health. The nucleotide sequence is TGTGCCAGCATGACGTTGGACGCGGGCACTGAAGCTTTCTTT. Its protein product is CASMTLDAGTEAFF.